This TCR beta chain was sequenced during a study of blood T cell repertoires in COVID-19. Overall study: From T cells, B-cell-depleted T cells, or PBMCs came the material, which was cDNA or gDNA.

The V end lost 1 base, the J end lost 1 base, and 7 bases lay between the germline ends. Germline V gene lookup returns CDR1 LNHNV and CDR2 YYDKDF (reference sequence). The CDR3 spans 14 residues. Individuals aged 18 to 89 years were recruited from about two dozen US areas. Participant reports of clinical history set cohort assignment. Measured with immunoSEQ multiplex PCR; TCRdb has only the in-frame clones, and not every one. This table has about 230,000 clones, roughly 89% appearing once. Sequencing input: PBMCs or T cells enriched from blood (not recorded which). This sequence originates from a woman younger than 45 with acute COVID-19. The gene calls are TRBV15 and TRBJ1-1, with D unclear. The CDR3 protein is CATSRGGRNTEAFF. The CDR3 nucleotides are TGTGCCACCAGCAGAGGCGGGAGGAACACTGAAGCTTTCTTT.